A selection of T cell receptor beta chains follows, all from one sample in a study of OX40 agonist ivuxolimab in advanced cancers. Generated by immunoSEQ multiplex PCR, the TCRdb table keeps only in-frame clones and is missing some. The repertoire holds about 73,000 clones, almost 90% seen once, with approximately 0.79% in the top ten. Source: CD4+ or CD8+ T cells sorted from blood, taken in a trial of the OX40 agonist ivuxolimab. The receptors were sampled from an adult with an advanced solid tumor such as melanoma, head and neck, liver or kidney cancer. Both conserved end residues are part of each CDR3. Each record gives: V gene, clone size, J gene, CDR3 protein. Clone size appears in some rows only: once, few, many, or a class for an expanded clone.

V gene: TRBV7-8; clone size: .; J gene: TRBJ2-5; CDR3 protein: CASSNIAGGLGAQYF
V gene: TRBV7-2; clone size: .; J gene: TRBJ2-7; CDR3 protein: CASSPSVRAGQYF
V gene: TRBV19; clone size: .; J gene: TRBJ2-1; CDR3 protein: CASSIQTSGGASNEQFF
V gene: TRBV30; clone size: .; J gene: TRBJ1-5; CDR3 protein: CAWSVPAANQPQHF
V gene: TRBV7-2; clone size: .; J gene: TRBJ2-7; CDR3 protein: CASRASGGSYEQYF
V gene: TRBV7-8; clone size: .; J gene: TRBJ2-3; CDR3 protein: CASSSRDLGTDTQYF
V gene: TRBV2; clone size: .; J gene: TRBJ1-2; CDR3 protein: CASNAGQNSYGYTF
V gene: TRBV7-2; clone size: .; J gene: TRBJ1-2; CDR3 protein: CASRKTAANYGYTF
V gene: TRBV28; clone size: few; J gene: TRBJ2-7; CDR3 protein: CASSRDRGEQYF
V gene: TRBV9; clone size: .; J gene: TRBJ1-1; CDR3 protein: CASSVVGDRGLGTEAFF
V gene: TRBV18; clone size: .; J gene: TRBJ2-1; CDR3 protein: CASSLGTLREQFF
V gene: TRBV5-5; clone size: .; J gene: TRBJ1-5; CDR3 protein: CASSLSRDRGQRPQHF
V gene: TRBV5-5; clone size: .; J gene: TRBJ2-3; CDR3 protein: CASGPPGLRTDTQYF
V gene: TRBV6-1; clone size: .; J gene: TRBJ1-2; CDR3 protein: CASSEAQAFFLGYTF
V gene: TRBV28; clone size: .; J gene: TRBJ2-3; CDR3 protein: CASSLFRLAGADTQYF
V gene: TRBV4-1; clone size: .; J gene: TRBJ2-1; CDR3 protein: CASSHPGLAGGPNRVEQFF
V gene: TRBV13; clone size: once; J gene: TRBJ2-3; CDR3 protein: CASSLYQTGADTQYF
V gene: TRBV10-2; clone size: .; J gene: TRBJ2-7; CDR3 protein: CASRESGGVPYEQYF
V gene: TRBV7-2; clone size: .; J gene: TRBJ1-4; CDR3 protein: CASSLDRGHEKLFF
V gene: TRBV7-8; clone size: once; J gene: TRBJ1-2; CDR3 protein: CASSLGLYGYTF
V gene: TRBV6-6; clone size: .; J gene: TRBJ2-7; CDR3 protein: CASSSNRASYEQYF
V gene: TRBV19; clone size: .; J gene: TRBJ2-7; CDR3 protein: CASRQTGDDFYEQYF
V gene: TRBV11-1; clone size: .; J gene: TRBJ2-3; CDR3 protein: CASSPRGGGTDTQYF
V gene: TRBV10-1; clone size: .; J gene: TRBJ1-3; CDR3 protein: CASSVGNGNTIYF
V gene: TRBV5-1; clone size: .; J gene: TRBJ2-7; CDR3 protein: CASSLGQGNYEQYF
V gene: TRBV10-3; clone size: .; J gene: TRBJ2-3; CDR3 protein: CATEAGGSTDTQYF
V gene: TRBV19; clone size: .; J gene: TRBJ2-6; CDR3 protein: CASGDGRSGANVLTF
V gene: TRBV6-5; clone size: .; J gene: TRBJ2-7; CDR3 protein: CASSLTSAQLYEQYF
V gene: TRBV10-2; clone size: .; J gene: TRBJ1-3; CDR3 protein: CASSGFRGAGNTIYF
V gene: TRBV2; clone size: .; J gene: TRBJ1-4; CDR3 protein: CASSSGQGGNEKLFF
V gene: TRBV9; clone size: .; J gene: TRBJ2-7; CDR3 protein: CASSPNDRVYEQYF
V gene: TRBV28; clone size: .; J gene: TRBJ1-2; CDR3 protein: CASRRTGYYGYTF
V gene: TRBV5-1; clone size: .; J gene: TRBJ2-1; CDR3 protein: CASSPRARGDEQFF
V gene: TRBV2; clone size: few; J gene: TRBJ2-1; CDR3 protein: CASSWASGRLNEQFF
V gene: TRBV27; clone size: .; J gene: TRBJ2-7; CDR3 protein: CASSRDGVYYEQYF
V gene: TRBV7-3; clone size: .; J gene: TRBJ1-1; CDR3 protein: CASREGEGYTEAFF
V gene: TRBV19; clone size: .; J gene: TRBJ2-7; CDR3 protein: CASSARDRGVREQYF
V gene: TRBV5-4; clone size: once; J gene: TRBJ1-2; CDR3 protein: CASSGRTAINYGYTF
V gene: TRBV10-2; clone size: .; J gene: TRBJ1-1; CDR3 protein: CASARGGPTEAFF
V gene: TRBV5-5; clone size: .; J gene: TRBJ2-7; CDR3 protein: CASSRGASGSSSYEQYF
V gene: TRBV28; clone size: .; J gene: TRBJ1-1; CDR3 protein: CASSLKGTGSTEAFF